Following are 11 T cell receptor beta chains from one sample sequenced in a study of CD8 T cells in Susac syndrome. The RNA input was about 0.5 to 1 ug, and it was reverse transcribed with random hexamers. TCRdb ran MiXCR on the immunoSEQ multiplex PCR reads and lists one entry per CDR3 protein. Here the sample spans fewer than 150,000 distinct CDR3 sequences, 90% to 95% being singletons. The sample was CD4+ T cells from PBMCs. These receptors originate from a human donor with multiple sclerosis.

This clonotype occurred a few times. The chain employs TRBV7-2 and TRBJ2-5; 7 nucleotides agree with TRBD1. V dropped 5 bases and J dropped 5; count of bases not matched to a gene: 8. Germline assignment: CDR1 SGHTA and CDR2 FQGNSA. CDR3 size: 14 residues. The CDR3 DNA reads TGTGCCAGCAGCCCACGACAGGGAAGGGAGACCCAGTACTTC. It translates to CASSPRQGRETQYF.

The V call is TRBV5-1, the J call TRBJ2-7; no definite D call. V lost 0 bases and J 2 bases, leaving 12 bases between the germline ends. This CDR3 spans 15 amino acids. The V gene's germline CDR1 is SGHRS and CDR2 YFSETQ. In nucleotides, the CDR3 is TGCGCCAGCAGCTTGGGTTTGGACGCGCCCTACGAGCAGTACTTC. This codes for CASSLGLDAPYEQYF.

The CDR3 reads CASSLVSVGSNQPQHF. The CDR3 DNA reads TGTGCCAGCAGCTTAGTCAGCGTAGGGTCCAATCAGCCCCAGCATTTT. The V and J genes are TRBV7-2 and TRBJ1-5, with D unresolved. V shed 1 base and J shed 3 bases, with 13 bases lying between them. Germline assignment: CDR1 SGHTA and CDR2 FQGNSA. The CDR3 covers 16 residues.

This chain connects TRBV6-6 to TRBJ2-3; 7 bases are a match to TRBD2. Germline loops: CDR1 MNHNY, CDR2 SVGAGI (reference sequence). The CDR3 spans 13 residues. V was pared by 7 bases and J by 6 bases, with 7 bases of the junction left unmatched. CDR3 protein: CASTQAGRDTQYF. The CDR3 nucleotides are TGTGCCAGCACCCAGGCCGGGAGGGATACGCAGTATTTT.

The rearrangement joins TRBV11-2 to TRBJ1-1; a weak D match, TRBD1 (5 bases). Trimming took off 4 bases at V and 2 bases at J, with 11 bases between the two ends. This CDR3 contains 14 residues. CDR1 is SGHAT, CDR2 FQNNGV, per germline. DNA of the CDR3: TGTGCCAGCAGCTACGGAACAGGAAACACTGAAGCTTTCTTT. Translated, it gives CASSYGTGNTEAFF.

The genes are TRBV20-1 and TRBJ2-3; possible D gene TRBD2, 6 bases. Trimming removed 6 bases at V and 6 bases at J, with 13 bases between. Germline V gene sequence: CDR1 DFQATT, CDR2 SNEGSKA (reference sequence). CDR3 length: 12 residues. CDR3 nucleotide sequence: TGCAGTGCCGGAGGGGCCTGGGATACGCAGTATTTT. This gives the protein CSAGGAWDTQYF.

V gene TRBV2 combines with J gene TRBJ1-6, with 7 bases that match TRBD1. The CDR3 is 16 residues long. J was trimmed by 5 bases and V by 10 bases; bases with no gene match: 14. Germline V CDR1 and CDR2: SNHLY, FYNNEI. The DNA for the CDR3 is TGTGCCACACAAAACACAGGGGCTGGAGATAATTCACCCCTCCACTTT. Encoded protein: CATQNTGAGDNSPLHF.

The CDR3 sequence is CASSRGGNTEAFF. CDR3 nucleotides: TGTGCCAGCTCCCGGGGGGGGAACACTGAAGCTTTCTTT. The rearrangement uses TRBV11-3 and TRBJ1-1, with D perhaps TRBD1 (5 bases). The length of the CDR3 is 13 residues. Germline V gene data show CDR1 as SGHNT and CDR2 as YENEEA. V was trimmed by 8 bases and J by 1 base, leaving 11 bases between them. The variable domain in full, with the rest retrieved from reference TRBV11-3 and TRBJ1-1, is EAGVVQSPRYKIIEKKQPVAFWCNPISGHNTLYWYLQNLGQGPELLIRYENEEAVDDSQLPKDRFSAERLKGVDSTLKIQPAELGDSAVYLCASSRGGNTEAFFGQGTRLTVV.

The V gene is TRBV7-2, the J gene TRBJ2-7; possibly TRBD1 for D (6 bases). V was cut by 5 bases and J by 3 bases, with 14 bases left in between. CDR3 length: 14 residues. Germline V CDR1 and CDR2: SGHTA, FQGNSA. This CDR3 is CASSPTGQNYEQYF. The CDR3 nucleotides are TGTGCCAGCAGCCCGACAGGCCAGAACTACGAGCAGTACTTC.

The genes are TRBV20-1 and TRBJ1-3; D unresolved. The germline V gene encodes CDR1 DFQATT and CDR2 SNEGSKA (reference sequence). CDR3 length: 15 amino acids. Trimming left V 6 bases short and J 1 base short, with 16 bases between. CDR3 protein: CSAPMGSFSGNTIYF. The CDR3 region has the DNA TGCAGTGCCCCGATGGGGTCCTTTTCTGGAAACACCATATATTTT.

This clonotype has just one count. This chain joins TRBV18 and TRBJ1-1; the D gene is possibly TRBD1 (5 bases). Germline loops: CDR1 KGHSH, CDR2 LQKENI. This CDR3 is built from 14 residues. Trimming left V 2 bases short and J 3 bases short, with 10 bases between. The CDR3 spells CASSPEGSDTEAFF. CDR3 sequence (DNA): TGTGCCAGCTCACCAGAGGGGAGCGACACTGAAGCTTTCTTT.